The 13 T cell receptor beta chains below were found in one sample sequenced in a study of CD8+ T cells in alopecia areata. Extracted RNA was reverse transcribed, and the resulting cDNA served as sequencing template. Using immunoSEQ multiplex PCR, the repertoire was profiled, and TCRdb retains in-frame clones only, with some absent. The data show about 160,000 clones, about three fifths seen once. Noted treatment: oral pan-JAK inhibitor, 5-10 mg twice daily. The specimen was CD4+ T cells sorted from blood, collected at week 4, from a patient treated with tofacitinib. These receptors came from a human donor with alopecia areata.

The V call is TRBV6-1, the J call TRBJ2-5, with D tentatively TRBD1 (5 bases). The CDR3 has 17 amino acids. The ends were cut back, 4 bases at V and 0 bases at J, with 18 bases in the middle. Germline V gene sequence: CDR1 MNHNS, CDR2 SASEGT. The CDR3, as DNA: TGTGCCAGCAGTGTGCAACAGGCCCTGGGCCACCAAGAGACCCAGTACTTC. It translates to CASSVQQALGHQETQYF.

V and J are TRBV5-6 and TRBJ2-3; D possibly corresponds to TRBD2 (6 bases). Between the trimmed V and J ends, which lost 4 bases and 6 bases, there was a span of 12 bases. This CDR3 is built from 13 residues. Looked up from germline, CDR1 is SGHDT and CDR2 is YYEEEE. CDR3 sequence reads: CASSPGGSDTQYF. CDR3 coding DNA: TGTGCCAGCAGCCCAGGAGGGTCGGATACGCAGTATTTT.

This clone was seen at least ten times. This sample also contains other DNA sequences that code for the same CDR3. The chain recombines TRBV5-1 with TRBJ1-2; D gene ambiguous. With 0 bases removed from V and 2 bases from J, the gap between germline ends came to 5 bases. The CDR3 is 13 amino acids. Germline V gene data show CDR1 as SGHRS and CDR2 as YFSETQ. CDR3 in DNA: TGCGCCAGCAGCTTGGGCCCGAACTATGGCTACACCTTC. Encoded protein: CASSLGPNYGYTF.

This clone was counted between two and nine times. The chain employs TRBV4-2 and TRBJ2-2, with 10 bases that match TRBD2. Germline V lookup: CDR1 LGHNA, CDR2 YNFKEQ. The CDR3 is made up of 17 amino acids. With 4 bases clipped from V and 2 bases from J, the junction kept 7 bases outside the gene matches. This CDR3 reads CASSPQLAGPNTGELFF. Here the CDR3 DNA reads TGTGCCAGCAGCCCGCAACTAGCGGGGCCAAACACCGGGGAGCTGTTTTTT.

The rearrangement links TRBV6-6 to TRBJ2-2; D not resolved. Germline lookup yields CDR1 MNHNY and CDR2 SVGAGI (reference sequence). V was clipped by 6 bases and J by 7 bases, with 12 bases between them. The CDR3 length is 13 residues. The CDR3 region is CASRPDSNGELFF. The CDR3 DNA sequence: TGTGCCAGCAGACCCGACTCCAACGGGGAGCTGTTTTTT.

The rearrangement uses TRBV7-3 and TRBJ2-6; tentatively, D is TRBD1 or TRBD2 (5 bases each). Germline-derived CDR1 and CDR2 are SGHTA and FQGTGA. The CDR3 runs to 15 residues. V dropped 1 base and J dropped 2 bases, with 6 bases sitting between them. This chain's CDR3 is CASSLMGAGANVLTF. The CDR3 region has the DNA TGTGCCAGCAGCTTAATGGGGGCTGGGGCCAACGTCCTGACTTTC.

V usage is TRBV2 and J usage is TRBJ1-2; 8 bases align to TRBD1. The CDR3 is made up of 14 amino acids. After removal of 2 bases from V and 6 bases from J, the junction contained 5 bases not matched to a gene. Germline CDR1 and CDR2: SNHLY and FYNNEI. CDR3 protein: CASSETPGGDGYTF. DNA for the CDR3: TGTGCCAGCAGTGAAACCCCAGGGGGCGATGGCTACACCTTC.

This chain joins TRBV7-9 and TRBJ2-3; D not resolved. This CDR3 has 12 amino acids. The V end was cut by 3 bases, the J end by 3 bases, with 4 bases between. CDR1 is SEHNR, CDR2 FQNEAQ, per germline (reference sequence). CDR3 nucleotides: TGTGCCAGCAGCTTTAGAACAGATACGCAGTATTTT. Translating it yields CASSFRTDTQYF. Based on the CDR3 plus reference TRBV7-9 and TRBJ2-3, the full variable domain is DTGVSQNPRHKITKRGQNVTFRCDPISEHNRLYWYRQTLGQGPEFLTYFQNEAQLEKSRLLSDRFSAERPKGSFSTLEIQRTEQGDSAMYLCASSFRTDTQYFGPGTRLTVL.

CDR3 in DNA: TGTGCTAGTGGTCGAGGGGAAGGCTACGAGCAGTACTTC. Translating gives CASGRGEGYEQYF. This rearrangement joins TRBV12-5 to TRBJ2-7; D might be TRBD1 or TRBD2, each matching 5 bases. CDR3 length: 13 residues. Germline assignment: CDR1 LGHNT and CDR2 FRNRAP. The germline V and J ends were trimmed by 5 bases and 3 bases, with 11 bases remaining between them. Combining the CDR3 with reference TRBV12-5 and TRBJ2-7 gives the whole variable domain DARVTQTPRHKVTEMGQEVTMRCQPILGHNTVFWYRQTMMQGLELLAYFRNRAPLDDSGMPKDRFSAEMPDATLATLKIQPSEPRDSAVYFCASGRGEGYEQYFGPGTRLTVT.

This clone was observed once. This chain uses TRBV11-2 with TRBJ2-1, with 11 bases matching TRBD2. This CDR3 is built from 13 residues. Trimming removed 11 bases from V and 7 bases from J; junction bases left unmatched: 7. CDR1 SGHAT and CDR2 FQNNGV come from the germline V gene. The CDR3 DNA reads TGTGCCGGAAGTAGCGGGGGGGAGAATGAGCAGTTCTTC. This codes for CAGSSGGENEQFF.

This clone was seen at least ten times. J is TRBJ2-1 and V is TRBV7-9; D might be TRBD2 (6 bases). The V gene's germline CDR1 is SEHNR and CDR2 FQNEAQ (reference sequence). This CDR3 region has 15 residues. Trimming took 3 bases from V and 0 from J, leaving 9 bases between them. The CDR3 protein is CASSFGGTSYNEQFF. CDR3 nucleotides: TGTGCCAGCAGCTTCGGCGGGACCTCCTACAATGAGCAGTTCTTC.

The chain employs TRBV11-2 and TRBJ2-1; D is uncertain. Trimming left V 2 bases short and J 5 bases short, with 4 bases between. Per the germline V gene, CDR1 is SGHAT and CDR2 is FQNNGV. CDR3 length equals 12 residues. The CDR3 sequence is CASSLRDNEQFF. The DNA of the CDR3 is TGTGCCAGCAGCTTAAGGGACAATGAGCAGTTCTTC.

The rearrangement links TRBV30 to TRBJ1-5; 7 positions agree with TRBD1. The CDR3 consists of 16 residues. The V gene's germline CDR1 is GTSNPN and CDR2 SVGIG (reference sequence). The junction had 12 bases not matched to a gene; V was cut back by 0 bases and J by 7 bases. CDR3 bases: TGTGCCTGGAGTGTAACCGGAAGGGGGCTAGGACAGCCCCAGCATTTT. Encoded protein: CAWSVTGRGLGQPQHF.